This TCR beta chain comes out of a study of blood T cell repertoires in COVID-19. Study in general: Material from acute and convalescent COVID-19 was sourced from the United States, Italy and Spain.

Original processing notes: Estimates of nucleated cell counts were drawn from the amplification of reference gene primers. The data were produced by immunoSEQ multiplex PCR, yet TCRdb's version contains in-frame clones alone and is incomplete. That table supplies the V and J calls and clone size; D and trimming were determined from the DNA. There are roughly 120,000 clones in the sample; 75% to 90% occur only once, and about 13% lies in the top ten. The CDR3 extends over 14 amino acids. The germline V gene encodes CDR1 SGHTA and CDR2 FQGNSA. The V and J ends lost 0 bases and 3 bases respectively, with 8 bases between them.

This sequence originates from a human donor in a cohort sampled during active COVID-19. The sample comprised peripheral blood. This chain connects TRBV7-2 to TRBJ1-2, with D possibly being TRBD1 (6 bases). CDR3: CASSLARGDYGYTF. In nucleotides, the CDR3 is TGTGCCAGCAGCTTAGCCAGGGGTGACTATGGCTACACCTTC. Full variable domain (remainder filled in from reference TRBV7-2 and TRBJ1-2): GAGVSQSPSNKVTEKGKDVELRCDPISGHTALYWYRQSLGQGLEFLIYFQGNSAPDKSGLPSDRFSAERTGGSVSTLTIQRTQQEDSAVYLCASSLARGDYGYTFGSGTRLTVV.